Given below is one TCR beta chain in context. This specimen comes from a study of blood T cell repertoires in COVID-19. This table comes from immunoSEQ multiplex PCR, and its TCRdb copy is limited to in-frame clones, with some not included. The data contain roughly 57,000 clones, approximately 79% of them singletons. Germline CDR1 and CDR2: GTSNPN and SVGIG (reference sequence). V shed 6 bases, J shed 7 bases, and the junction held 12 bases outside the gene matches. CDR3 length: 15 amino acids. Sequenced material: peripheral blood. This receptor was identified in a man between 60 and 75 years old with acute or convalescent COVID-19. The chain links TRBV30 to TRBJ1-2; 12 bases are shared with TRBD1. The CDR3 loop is CACPQPGQGASGYTF. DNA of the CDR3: TGTGCCTGCCCTCAACCGGGACAGGGGGCAAGTGGCTACACCTTC. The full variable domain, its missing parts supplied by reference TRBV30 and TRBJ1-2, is SQTIHQWPATLVQPVGSPLSLECTVEGTSNPNLYWYRQAAGRGLQLLFYSVGIGQISSEVPQNLSASRPQDRQFILSSKKLLLSDSGFYLCACPQPGQGASGYTFGSGTRLTVV.